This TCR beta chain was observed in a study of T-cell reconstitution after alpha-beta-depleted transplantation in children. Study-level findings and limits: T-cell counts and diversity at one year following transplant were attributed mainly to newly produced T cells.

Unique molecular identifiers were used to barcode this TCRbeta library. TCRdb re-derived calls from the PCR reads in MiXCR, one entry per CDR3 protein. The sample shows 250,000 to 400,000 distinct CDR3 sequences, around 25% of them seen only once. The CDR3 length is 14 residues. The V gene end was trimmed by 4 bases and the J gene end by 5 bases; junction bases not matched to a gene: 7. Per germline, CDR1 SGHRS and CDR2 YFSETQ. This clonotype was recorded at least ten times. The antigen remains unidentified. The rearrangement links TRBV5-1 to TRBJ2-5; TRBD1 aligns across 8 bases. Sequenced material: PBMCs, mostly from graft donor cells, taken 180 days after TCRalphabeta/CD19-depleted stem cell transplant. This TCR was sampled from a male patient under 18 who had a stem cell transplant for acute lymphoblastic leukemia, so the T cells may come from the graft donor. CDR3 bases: TGCGCCAGCAGCGACAGGGGACGAGGGGAGACCCAGTACTTC. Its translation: CASSDRGRGETQYF.